The T cell receptor (beta chain) described here comes from a study of T cell changes during pregnancy in multiple sclerosis. Measured with immunoSEQ multiplex PCR; TCRdb has only the in-frame clones, and not every one. The sample includes 55,000 or so clones, roughly 90% of them seen just once. Sequencing was performed on CD4+ T cells from peripheral blood mononuclear cells, taken after pregnancy. The clonotype comes from a female donor with multiple sclerosis, enrolled in a pregnancy study.

For the CDR3, the DNA is TGTGCCAGCAGTCGGGGAATCTCCTACGAGCAGTACTTC. Translating it yields CASSRGISYEQYF. The genes are TRBV7-7 and TRBJ2-7; TRBD2 might be the D (5 bases). Per the germline V gene, CDR1 is SSHAT and CDR2 is FNYEAQ (reference sequence). Trimming took off 6 bases at V and 0 bases at J, with 9 bases between the two ends. The CDR3 contains 13 residues.